The text below deals with one T cell receptor beta chain. The method was immunoSEQ multiplex PCR; TCRdb's version includes in-frame clones alone and lacks a portion of them. The sample records fewer than 250,000 clones, roughly 85% being singletons. Enrolled through a virtual design, the participants were between roughly 18 and 90 years of age and came from around 25 US areas. This entry is derived from a study of blood T cell repertoires in COVID-19. On the study more broadly: Samples of COVID-19 (acute and convalescent) were obtained from the United States, Italy and Spain.

CDR3 size: 17 residues. Germline V gives CDR1 SGHTS, CDR2 YDEGEE. After removal of 0 bases from V and 4 bases from J, the junction contained 6 bases not matched to a gene. The clonotype originates from a woman aged 45-65 years with acute COVID-19. This rearrangement joins TRBV5-8 to TRBJ1-4; 10 bases map to TRBD1. The sequenced sample consisted of PBMCs or T cells enriched from blood (not recorded which). The CDR3: CASSLGRQGAVNEKLFF. The CDR3 DNA follows: TGTGCCAGCAGCTTGGGCCGACAGGGGGCTGTTAATGAAAAACTGTTTTTT.